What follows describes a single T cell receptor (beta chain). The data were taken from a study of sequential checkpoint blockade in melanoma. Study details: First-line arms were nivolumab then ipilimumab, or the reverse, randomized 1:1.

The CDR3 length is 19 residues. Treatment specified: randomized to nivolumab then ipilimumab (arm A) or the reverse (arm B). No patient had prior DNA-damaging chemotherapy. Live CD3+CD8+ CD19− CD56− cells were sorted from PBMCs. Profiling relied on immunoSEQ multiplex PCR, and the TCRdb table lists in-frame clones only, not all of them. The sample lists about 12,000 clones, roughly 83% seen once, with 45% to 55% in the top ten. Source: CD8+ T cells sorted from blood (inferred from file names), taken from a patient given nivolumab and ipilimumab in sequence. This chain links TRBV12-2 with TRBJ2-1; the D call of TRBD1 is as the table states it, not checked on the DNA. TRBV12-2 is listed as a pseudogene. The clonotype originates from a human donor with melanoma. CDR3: CASRLVGKRGQGTNNEQFF. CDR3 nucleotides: TGTGCAAGTCGCTTAGTAGGGAAACGGGGACAGGGGACGAACAATGAGCAGTTCTTC.